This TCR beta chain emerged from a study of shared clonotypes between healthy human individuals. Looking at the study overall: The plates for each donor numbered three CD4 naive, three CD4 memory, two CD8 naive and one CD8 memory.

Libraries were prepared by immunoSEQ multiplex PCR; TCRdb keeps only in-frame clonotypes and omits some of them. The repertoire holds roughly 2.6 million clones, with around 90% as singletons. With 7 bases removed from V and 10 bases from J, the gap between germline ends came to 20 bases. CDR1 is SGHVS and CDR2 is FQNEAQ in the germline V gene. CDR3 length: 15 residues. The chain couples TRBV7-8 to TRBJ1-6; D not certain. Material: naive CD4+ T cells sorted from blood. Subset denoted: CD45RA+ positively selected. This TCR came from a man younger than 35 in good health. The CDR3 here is CASTRKGGWESPLHF. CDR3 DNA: TGTGCCAGCACCCGAAAGGGTGGTTGGGAATCACCCCTCCACTTT.